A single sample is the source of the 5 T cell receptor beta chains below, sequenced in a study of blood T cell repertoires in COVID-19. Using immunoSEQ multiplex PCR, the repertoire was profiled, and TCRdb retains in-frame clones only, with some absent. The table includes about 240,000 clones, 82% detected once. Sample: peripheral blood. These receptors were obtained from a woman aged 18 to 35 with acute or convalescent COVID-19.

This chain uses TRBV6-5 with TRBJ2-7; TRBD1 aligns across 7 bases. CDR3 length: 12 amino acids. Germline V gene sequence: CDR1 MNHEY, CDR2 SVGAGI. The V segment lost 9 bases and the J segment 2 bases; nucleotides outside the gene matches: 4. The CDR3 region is CASGDSAYEQYF. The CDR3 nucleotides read TGTGCCAGTGGGGACAGTGCCTACGAGCAGTACTTC.

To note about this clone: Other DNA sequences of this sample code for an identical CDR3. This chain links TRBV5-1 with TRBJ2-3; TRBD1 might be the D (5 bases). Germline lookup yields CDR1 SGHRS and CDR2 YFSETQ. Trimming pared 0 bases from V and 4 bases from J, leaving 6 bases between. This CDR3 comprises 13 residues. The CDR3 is CASSLGGPDTQYF. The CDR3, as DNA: TGCGCCAGCAGCTTGGGGGGCCCAGATACGCAGTATTTT.

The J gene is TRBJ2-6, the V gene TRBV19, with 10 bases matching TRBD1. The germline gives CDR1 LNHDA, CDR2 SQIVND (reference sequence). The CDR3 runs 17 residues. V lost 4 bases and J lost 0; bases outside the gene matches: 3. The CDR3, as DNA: TGTGCCAGTAGTACCGGGACAGGGGCCTCTGGGGCCAACGTCCTGACTTTC. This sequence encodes CASSTGTGASGANVLTF.

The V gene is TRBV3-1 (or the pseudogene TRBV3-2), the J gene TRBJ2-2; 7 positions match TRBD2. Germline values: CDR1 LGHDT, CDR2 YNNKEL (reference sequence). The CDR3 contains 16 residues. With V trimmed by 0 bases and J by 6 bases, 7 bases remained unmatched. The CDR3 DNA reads TGTGCCAGCAGCCAAGATTCCGGGAGGCGGGCCGGGGAGCTGTTTTTT. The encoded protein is CASSQDSGRRAGELFF.

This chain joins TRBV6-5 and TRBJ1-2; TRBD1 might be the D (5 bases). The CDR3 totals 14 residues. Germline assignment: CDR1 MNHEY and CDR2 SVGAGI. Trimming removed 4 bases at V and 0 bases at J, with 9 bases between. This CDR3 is CASSFREANYGYTF. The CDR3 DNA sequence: TGTGCCAGCAGTTTCAGGGAAGCTAACTATGGCTACACCTTC.